This T cell receptor (beta chain) was retrieved from a study of long-term antiretroviral therapy in people with HIV. Study-wide background: The oldest samples precede the 2015 immediate-ART recommendation by about a decade. The study's findings and limits: At every time point, clones expanded before ART dominated the repertoire.

Runs used v3.0 of the immunoSEQ assay and were done at survey level. The protocol was immunoSEQ multiplex PCR, while the TCRdb copy is restricted to in-frame clones and leaves out a portion. Among about 25,000 clones, about 80% were seen once, and the ten largest hold about 11%. PBMC samples from each donor numbered at least one pre-ART and at least two post-ART. This clone has just one count. The antigen remains undetermined. Trimming pared 6 bases from V and 6 bases from J, leaving 14 bases between. This CDR3 has 12 amino acids. Germline lookup yields CDR1 SQVTM and CDR2 ANQGSEA. The clonotype was recovered from a woman aged 40 to 50 with HIV. This chain connects TRBV29-1 to TRBJ1-1; D perhaps matches TRBD1 (6 bases). The starting material was unsorted PBMCs, obtained 1.1 years before starting antiretroviral therapy. CDR3: CSVRQELPEAFF. CDR3 bases: TGCAGCGTCCGACAGGAATTACCTGAAGCTTTCTTT.